This TCR beta chain was captured in a study of blood T cell repertoires in COVID-19. Study background: From the United States, Italy and Spain came samples of acute and convalescent COVID-19. The analysed material was cDNA or gDNA that came from T cells, B-cell-depleted T cells, or PBMCs.

Authors' analysis steps: The assay estimated nucleated cells by amplifying reference gene primers. Here immunoSEQ multiplex PCR was the method, and the copy in TCRdb shows in-frame clones only, minus some. The V and J calls and the clone size are those of that table, but D and trimming were determined from the DNA. The sample carries roughly 250,000 clones, approximately 87% recorded once. The clonotype originates from a human donor in a cohort sampled during active COVID-19. The material sequenced was peripheral blood.

CDR3 region: CASLNDNPPYEQYF. Written as DNA, the CDR3 is TGCGCCAGCCTCAACGACAACCCACCATACGAGCAGTACTTC. This rearrangement joins TRBV5-1 to TRBJ2-7; D ambiguous. Per germline, CDR1 SGHRS and CDR2 YFSETQ. V dropped 7 bases and J dropped 4 bases, with 18 bases sitting between them. The CDR3 runs 14 residues.